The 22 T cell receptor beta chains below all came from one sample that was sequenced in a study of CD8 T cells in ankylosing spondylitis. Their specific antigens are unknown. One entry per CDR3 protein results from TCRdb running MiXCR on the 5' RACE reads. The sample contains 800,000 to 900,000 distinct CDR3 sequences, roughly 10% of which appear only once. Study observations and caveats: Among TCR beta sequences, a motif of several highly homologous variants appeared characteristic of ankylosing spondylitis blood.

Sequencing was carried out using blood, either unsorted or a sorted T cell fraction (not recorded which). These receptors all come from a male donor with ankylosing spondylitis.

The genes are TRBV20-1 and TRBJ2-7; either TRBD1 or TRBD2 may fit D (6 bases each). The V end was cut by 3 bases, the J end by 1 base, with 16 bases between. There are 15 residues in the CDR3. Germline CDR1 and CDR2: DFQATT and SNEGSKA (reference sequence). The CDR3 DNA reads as TGCAGTGCTAGTGGGGTCGGGGGCGGATCCTACGAGCAGTACTTC. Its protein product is CSASGVGGGSYEQYF.

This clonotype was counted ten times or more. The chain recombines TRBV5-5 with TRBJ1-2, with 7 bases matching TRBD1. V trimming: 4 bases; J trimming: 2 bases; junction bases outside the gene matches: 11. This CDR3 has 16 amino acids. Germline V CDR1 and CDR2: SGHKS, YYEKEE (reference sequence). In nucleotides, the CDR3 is TGTGCCAGCAGCCCTGGCGGTTCGGGACAGAACTATGGCTACACCTTC. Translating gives CASSPGGSGQNYGYTF.

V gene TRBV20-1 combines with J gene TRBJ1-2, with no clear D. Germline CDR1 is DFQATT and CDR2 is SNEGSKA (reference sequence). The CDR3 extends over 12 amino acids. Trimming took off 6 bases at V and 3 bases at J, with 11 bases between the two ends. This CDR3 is CSALLGDYGYTF. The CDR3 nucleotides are TGCAGTGCGCTTCTTGGGGACTATGGCTACACCTTC.

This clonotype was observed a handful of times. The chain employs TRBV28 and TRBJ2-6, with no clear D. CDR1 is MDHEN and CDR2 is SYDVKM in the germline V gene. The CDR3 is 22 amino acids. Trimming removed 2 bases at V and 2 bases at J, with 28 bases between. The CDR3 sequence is CASSLTWAAKRRRGTGANVLTF. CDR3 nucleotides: TGTGCCAGCAGTTTAACATGGGCAGCCAAGCGCCGGAGAGGAACTGGGGCCAACGTCCTGACTTTC.

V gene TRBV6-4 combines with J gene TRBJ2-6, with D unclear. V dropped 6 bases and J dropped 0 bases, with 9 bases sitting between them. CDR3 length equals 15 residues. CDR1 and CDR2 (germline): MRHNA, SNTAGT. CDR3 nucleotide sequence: TGTGCCAGCAGCCCCAAACCCTCTGGGGCCAACGTCCTGACTTTC. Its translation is CASSPKPSGANVLTF.

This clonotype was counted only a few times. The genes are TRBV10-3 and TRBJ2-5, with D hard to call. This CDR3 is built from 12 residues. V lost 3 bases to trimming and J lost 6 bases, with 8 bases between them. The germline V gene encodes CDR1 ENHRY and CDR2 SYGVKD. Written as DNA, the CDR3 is TGTGCCATCAGTGAAGGGATGAAGACCCAGTACTTC. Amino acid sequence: CAISEGMKTQYF.

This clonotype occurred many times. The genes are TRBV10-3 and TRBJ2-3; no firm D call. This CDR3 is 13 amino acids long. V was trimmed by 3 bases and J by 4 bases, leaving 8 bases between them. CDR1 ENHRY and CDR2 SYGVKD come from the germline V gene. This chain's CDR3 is CAISDLKADTQYF. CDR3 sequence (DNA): TGTGCCATCAGTGACCTCAAGGCAGATACGCAGTATTTT.

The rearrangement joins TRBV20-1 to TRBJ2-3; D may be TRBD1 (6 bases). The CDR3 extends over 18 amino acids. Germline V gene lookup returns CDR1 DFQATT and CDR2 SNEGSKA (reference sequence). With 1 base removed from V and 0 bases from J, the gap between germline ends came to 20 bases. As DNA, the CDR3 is TGCAGTGCTAGAGTTATCGCATATCAGGGGATAAGCACAGATACGCAGTATTTT. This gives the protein CSARVIAYQGISTDTQYF.

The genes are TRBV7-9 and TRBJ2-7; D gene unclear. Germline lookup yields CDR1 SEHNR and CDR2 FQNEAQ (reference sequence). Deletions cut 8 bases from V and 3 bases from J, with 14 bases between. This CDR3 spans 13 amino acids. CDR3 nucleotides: TGTGCCAGCGATGTGGCAGGTTACTACGAGCAGTACTTC. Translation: CASDVAGYYEQYF. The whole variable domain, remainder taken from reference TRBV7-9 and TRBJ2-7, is DTGVSQNPRHKITKRGQNVTFRCDPISEHNRLYWYRQTLGQGPEFLTYFQNEAQLEKSRLLSDRFSAERPKGSFSTLEIQRTEQGDSAMYLCASDVAGYYEQYFGPGTRLTVT.

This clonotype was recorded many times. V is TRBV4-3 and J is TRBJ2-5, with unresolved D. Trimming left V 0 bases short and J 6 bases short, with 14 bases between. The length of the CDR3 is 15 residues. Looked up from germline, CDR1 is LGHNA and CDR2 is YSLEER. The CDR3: CASSQDYNRGKTQYF. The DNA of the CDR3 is TGCGCCAGCAGCCAAGATTACAACAGAGGAAAGACCCAGTACTTC.

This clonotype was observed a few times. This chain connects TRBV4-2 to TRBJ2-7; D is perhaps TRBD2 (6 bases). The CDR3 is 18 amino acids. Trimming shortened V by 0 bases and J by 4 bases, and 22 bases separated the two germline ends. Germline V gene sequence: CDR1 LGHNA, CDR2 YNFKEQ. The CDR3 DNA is TGTGCCAGCAGCCAAGATTTAGTATTACCTTGGCGGGAATACGAGCAGTACTTC. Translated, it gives CASSQDLVLPWREYEQYF.

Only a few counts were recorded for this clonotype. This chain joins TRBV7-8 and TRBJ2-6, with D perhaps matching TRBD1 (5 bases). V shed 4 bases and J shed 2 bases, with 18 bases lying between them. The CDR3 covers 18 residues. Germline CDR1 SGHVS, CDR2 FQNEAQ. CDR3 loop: CASSSFEAQGPGANVLTF. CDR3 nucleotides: TGTGCCAGCAGCTCATTCGAGGCCCAGGGCCCTGGGGCCAACGTCCTGACTTTC.

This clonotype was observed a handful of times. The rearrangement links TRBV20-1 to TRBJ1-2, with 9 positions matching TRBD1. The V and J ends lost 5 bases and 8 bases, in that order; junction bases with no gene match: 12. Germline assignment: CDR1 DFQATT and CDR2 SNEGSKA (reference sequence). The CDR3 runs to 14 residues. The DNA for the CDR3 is TGCAGTGCTCGTAAACCCGGGACAGGGAAGGGCTACACCTTC. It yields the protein CSARKPGTGKGYTF.

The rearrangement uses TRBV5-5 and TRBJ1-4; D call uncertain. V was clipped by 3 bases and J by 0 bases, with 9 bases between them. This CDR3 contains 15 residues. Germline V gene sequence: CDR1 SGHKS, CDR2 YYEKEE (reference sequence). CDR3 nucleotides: TGTGCCAGCAGCTACGGGAGTGCAACTAATGAAAAACTGTTTTTT. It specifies CASSYGSATNEKLFF.

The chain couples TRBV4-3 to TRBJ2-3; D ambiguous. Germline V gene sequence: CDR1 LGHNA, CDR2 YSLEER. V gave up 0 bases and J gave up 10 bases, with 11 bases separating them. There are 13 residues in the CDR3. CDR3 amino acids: CASSQEIFGPQYF. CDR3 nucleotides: TGCGCCAGCAGCCAAGAGATTTTCGGGCCGCAGTATTTT.

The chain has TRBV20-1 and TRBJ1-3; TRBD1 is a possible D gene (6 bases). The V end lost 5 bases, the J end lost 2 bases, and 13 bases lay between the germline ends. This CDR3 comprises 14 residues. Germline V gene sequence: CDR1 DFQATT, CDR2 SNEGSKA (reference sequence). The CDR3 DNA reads TGCAGTGCTCCGGACAGCGTACCTGGAAACACCATATATTTT. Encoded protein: CSAPDSVPGNTIYF.

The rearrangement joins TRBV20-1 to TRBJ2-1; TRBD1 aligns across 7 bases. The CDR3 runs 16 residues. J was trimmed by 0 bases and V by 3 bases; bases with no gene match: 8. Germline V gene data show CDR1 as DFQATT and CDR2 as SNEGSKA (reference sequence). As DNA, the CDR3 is TGCAGTGCTAGCGAGGGGACAGCGAGCTCCTACAATGAGCAGTTCTTC. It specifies CSASEGTASSYNEQFF.

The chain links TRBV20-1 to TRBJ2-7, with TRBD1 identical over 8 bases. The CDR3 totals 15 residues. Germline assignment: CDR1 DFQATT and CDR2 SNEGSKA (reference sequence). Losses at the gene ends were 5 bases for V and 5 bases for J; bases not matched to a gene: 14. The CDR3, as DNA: TGCAGTGCTCCTTACCCCAGACAGGGGTCCCACGAGCAGTACTTC. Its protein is CSAPYPRQGSHEQYF.

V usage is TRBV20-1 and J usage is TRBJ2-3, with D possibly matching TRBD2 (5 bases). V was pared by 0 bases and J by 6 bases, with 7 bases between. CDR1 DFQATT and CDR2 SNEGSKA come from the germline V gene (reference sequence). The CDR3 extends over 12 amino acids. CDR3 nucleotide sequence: TGCAGTGCTAGAGATCAGCGGGATACGCAGTATTTT. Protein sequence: CSARDQRDTQYF.

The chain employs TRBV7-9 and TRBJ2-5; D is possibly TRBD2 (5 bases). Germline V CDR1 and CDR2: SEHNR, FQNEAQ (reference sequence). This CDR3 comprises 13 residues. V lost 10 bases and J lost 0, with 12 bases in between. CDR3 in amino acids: CATAERNQETQYF. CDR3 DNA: TGTGCCACCGCTGAGCGGAACCAAGAGACCCAGTACTTC.

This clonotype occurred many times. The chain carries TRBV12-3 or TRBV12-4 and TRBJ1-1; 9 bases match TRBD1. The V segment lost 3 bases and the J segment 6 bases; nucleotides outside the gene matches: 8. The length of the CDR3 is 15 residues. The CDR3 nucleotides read TGTGCCAGCAGTTTGCTGACAGGGGGACTTCCTGAAGCTTTCTTT. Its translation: CASSLLTGGLPEAFF.

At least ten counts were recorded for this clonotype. The CDR3 loop is CASSPMAGQTYGYTF. CDR3 DNA: TGCGCCAGCAGCCCCATGGCGGGACAGACTTATGGCTACACCTTC. The rearrangement links TRBV5-1 to TRBJ1-2; TRBD1 aligns across 7 bases. This CDR3 contains 15 residues. Germline V gene sequence: CDR1 SGHRS, CDR2 YFSETQ. With 4 bases clipped from V and 5 bases from J, the junction kept 11 bases outside the gene matches.